This T cell receptor beta chain was identified in a study of T cells after somatic rescue of genetic block (dated by TCRdb to the early 2020s). For the study in its entirety: The study assessed how robust, over the long term, a T-cell system was when the system had developed through somatic rescue of a genetic block in T-cell development.

The method behind the library was the immunoSEQ multiplex PCR assay. TCRdb holds this immuneACCESS table with in-frame rearrangements only. Some clones are missing; in checked studies, unresolved V genes explain under half, and the rest has no known cause. This sample comprises 85,000 to 100,000 clones, around 89% of them detected only once. Roughly 1.5% of the sample lies in the top ten. CDR1 SEHNR and CDR2 FQNEAQ are derived from the germline V gene (reference sequence). Germline trimming: 5 bases from V, 4 bases from J; junction bases outside gene matches: 9. The CDR3 numbers 16 residues from cysteine through phenylalanine. The sequence is cut down to CDR3 DNA, 48 bases in frame from base 1. For this clone: Its antigen remains unidentified. No base-level quality is on record; no much larger clone is a single base apart.

The chain joins TRBV7-9 to TRBJ2-3, with 10 bases in between that match TRBD2. What was sequenced was peripheral blood mononuclear cells (PBMCs). This TCR derives from a woman under 30. The nucleotide sequence is TGTGCCAGCAGCGGCTCTAGCGGGAGTTCCCCAGATACGCAGTATTTT. Translated, it gives CASSGSSGSSPDTQYF.